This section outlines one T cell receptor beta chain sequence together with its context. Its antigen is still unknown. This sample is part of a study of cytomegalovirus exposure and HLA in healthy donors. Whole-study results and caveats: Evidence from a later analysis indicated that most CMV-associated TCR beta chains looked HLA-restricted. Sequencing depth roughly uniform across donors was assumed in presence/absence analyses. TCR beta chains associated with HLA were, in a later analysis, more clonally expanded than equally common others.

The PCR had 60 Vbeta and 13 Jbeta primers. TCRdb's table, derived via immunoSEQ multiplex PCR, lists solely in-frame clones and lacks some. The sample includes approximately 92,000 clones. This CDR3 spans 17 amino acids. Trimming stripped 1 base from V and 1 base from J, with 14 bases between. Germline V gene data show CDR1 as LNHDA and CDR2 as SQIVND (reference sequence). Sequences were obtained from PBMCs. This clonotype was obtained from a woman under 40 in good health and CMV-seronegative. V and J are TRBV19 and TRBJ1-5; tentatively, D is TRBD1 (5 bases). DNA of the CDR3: TGTGCCAGTAGTATAGTACCGGGGGGGTCAAGCAATCAGCCCCAGCATTTT. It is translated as CASSIVPGGSSNQPQHF.